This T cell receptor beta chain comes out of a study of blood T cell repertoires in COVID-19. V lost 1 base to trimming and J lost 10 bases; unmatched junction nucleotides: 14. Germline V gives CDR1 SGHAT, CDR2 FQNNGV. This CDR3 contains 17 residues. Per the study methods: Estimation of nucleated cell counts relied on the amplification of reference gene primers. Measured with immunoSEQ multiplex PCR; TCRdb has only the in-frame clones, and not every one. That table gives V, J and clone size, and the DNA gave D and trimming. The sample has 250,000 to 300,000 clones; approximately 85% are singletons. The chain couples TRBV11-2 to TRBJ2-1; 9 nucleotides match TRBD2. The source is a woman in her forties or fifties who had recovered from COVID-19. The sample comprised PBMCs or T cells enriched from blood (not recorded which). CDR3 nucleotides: TGTGCCAGCAGCTTAGCGGGGTACGCGGGAGGGCCGAAGGAGCAGTTCTTC. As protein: CASSLAGYAGGPKEQFF.